The 18 T cell receptor beta chains reported below all come from one sample, sequenced in a study of cytomegalovirus exposure and HLA in healthy donors. Here immunoSEQ multiplex PCR was the method, and the copy in TCRdb shows in-frame clones only, minus some. This table holds tens of thousands of clones, around 92% found once. The sequenced sample consisted of PBMCs. The receptors were sampled from a man aged 18 to 30 in good health and CMV-seronegative.

The chain links TRBV18 to TRBJ1-3; no firm D call. The CDR3 length is 16 residues. With 3 bases removed from V and 1 base from J, the gap between germline ends came to 13 bases. Germline-derived CDR1 and CDR2 are KGHSH and LQKENI. Written as DNA, the CDR3 is TGTGCCAGCTCACCCCAGGTCGCCAGATCTGGAAACACCATATATTTT. This encodes CASSPQVARSGNTIYF.

The gene calls are TRBV5-1 and TRBJ2-1, with 12 bases that match TRBD2. The germline gives CDR1 SGHRS, CDR2 YFSETQ. Trimming at V came to 3 bases and at J to 3 bases, leaving 1 base not matched to a gene. This CDR3 region has 15 residues. CDR3 nucleotide sequence: TGCGCCAGCAGCTGGACTAGCGGGAACTACAATGAGCAGTTCTTC. Its translation is CASSWTSGNYNEQFF. Variable domain in full (rest from reference TRBV5-1 and TRBJ2-1): KAGVTQTPRYLIKTRGQQVTLSCSPISGHRSVSWYQQTPGQGLQFLFEYFSETQRNKGNFPGRFSGRQFSNSRSEMNVSTLELGDSALYLCASSWTSGNYNEQFFGPGTRLTVL.

The gene calls are TRBV27 and TRBJ2-7; D may be TRBD2 (6 bases). Germline V CDR1 and CDR2: MNHEY, SMNVEV (reference sequence). V lost 7 bases and J lost 1, with 11 bases in between. This CDR3 spans 13 amino acids. CDR3 in DNA: TGTGCCAGCACCCGGGGGAATTCCTACGAGCAGTACTTC. It translates to CASTRGNSYEQYF.

The CDR3 DNA is TGTGCCAGCAGCTTAACACAGAGCACTGAAGCTTTCTTT. Translating it yields CASSLTQSTEAFF. The V call is TRBV7-3, the J call TRBJ1-1; D remains unclear. Germline lookup yields CDR1 SGHTA and CDR2 FQGTGA. Trimming stripped 0 bases from V and 4 bases from J, with 6 bases between. CDR3 length equals 13 residues.

The CDR3 region has the DNA TGTGCCAGCAGTGACCAGACAGGGCTCACTGAAGCTTTCTTT. This codes for CASSDQTGLTEAFF. This sequence joins TRBV27 and TRBJ1-1; 7 bases fit TRBD1. This CDR3 region has 14 residues. Germline CDR1 and CDR2: MNHEY and SMNVEV (reference sequence). Germline trimming cut 5 bases from V and 4 bases from J; bases unmatched to any gene: 7.

This clone was detected only once. Germline and junction disagree at one end, which may indicate a read error. This chain joins TRBV7-2 and TRBJ2-7; TRBD2 might be the D (8 bases). The CDR3 totals 15 residues. The germline CDR1 and CDR2 sequences are SGHTA and FQGNSA. The DNA for the CDR3 is TGTGCCAGCAGCTTAGTAGCGAGCGGGGGACAGATCCTTTCCTTC. It yields the protein CASSLVASGGQILSF.

V is TRBV11-2 and J is TRBJ2-1; 7 bases fit TRBD2. The CDR3 spans 16 residues. The germline V gene has CDR1 SGHAT and CDR2 FQNNGV. Germline trimming cut 5 bases from V and 3 bases from J; bases unmatched to any gene: 10. The CDR3 sequence: CASSPPEAGRYNEQFF. CDR3 DNA sequence: TGTGCCAGCAGCCCCCCTGAAGCGGGGCGCTACAATGAGCAGTTCTTC.

The chain is built from TRBV29-1 and TRBJ2-4; maybe TRBD1 (5 bases). The germline V gene encodes CDR1 SQVTM and CDR2 ANQGSEA. V was cut by 4 bases and J by 0 bases, with 10 bases left in between. The CDR3 is 14 residues long. CDR3 DNA sequence: TGCAGCGTTGCGCAGGGAAGAGCCAAAAACATTCAGTACTTC. Its protein is CSVAQGRAKNIQYF. Full variable domain (missing parts from reference TRBV29-1 and TRBJ2-4): SAVISQKPSRDICQRGTSLTIQCQVDSQVTMMFWYRQQPGQSLTLIATANQGSEATYESGFVIDKFPISRPNLTFSTLTVSNMSPEDSSIYLCSVAQGRAKNIQYFGAGTRLSVL.

The chain recombines TRBV5-6 with TRBJ1-6; 9 bases are a match to TRBD1. The length of the CDR3 is 16 residues. CDR1 is SGHDT, CDR2 YYEEEE, per germline. The junction had 12 bases not matched to a gene; V was cut back by 5 bases and J by 9 bases. The CDR3 DNA reads TGTGCCAGCAGAAGTTCGGGACAGGGATTCAGTTCACCCCTCCACTTT. Its protein is CASRSSGQGFSSPLHF.

CDR3 sequence reads: CAWTVSDTQYF. In DNA form, the CDR3 reads TGTGCCTGGACCGTCTCAGATACGCAGTATTTT. The gene calls are TRBV30 and TRBJ2-3; no clear D gene. This CDR3 comprises 11 residues. V lost 4 bases and J lost 4, with 6 bases in between. Per germline, CDR1 GTSNPN and CDR2 SVGIG (reference sequence).

This rearrangement joins TRBV7-3 to TRBJ2-7; perhaps TRBD1 as D (6 bases). Looked up from germline, CDR1 is SGHTA and CDR2 is FQGTGA. The CDR3 extends over 14 amino acids. V was clipped by 1 base and J by 1 base, with 8 bases between them. The chain's CDR3 is CASSLKTGSYEQYF. The CDR3, as DNA: TGTGCCAGCAGCTTAAAAACAGGGTCCTACGAGCAGTACTTC.

The table lists this clone with a count of one. The J gene is TRBJ2-7, the V gene TRBV7-2, with 11 bases aligning to TRBD2. Germline V gene lookup returns CDR1 SGHTA and CDR2 FQGNSA. This CDR3 has 16 residues. Unmatched junction bases numbered 9, after V lost 1 base and J lost 7 bases. CDR3: CASSLVLAGVGDEQYF. The CDR3 region has the DNA TGTGCCAGCAGCTTAGTACTAGCGGGGGTAGGGGATGAGCAGTACTTC. Full variable domain (missing parts from reference TRBV7-2 and TRBJ2-7): GAGVSQSPSNKVTEKGKDVELRCDPISGHTALYWYRQSLGQGLEFLIYFQGNSAPDKSGLPSDRFSAERTGGSVSTLTIQRTQQEDSAVYLCASSLVLAGVGDEQYFGPGTRLTVT.

The chain uses TRBV11-2 and TRBJ2-7, with a possible D match to TRBD2 (5 bases). V lost 5 bases, J lost 7 bases, and 15 bases lay in between. The CDR3 covers 13 residues. Germline V CDR1 and CDR2: SGHAT, FQNNGV. Here the CDR3 reads CASSPDWLGEQYF. The CDR3 nucleotides read TGTGCCAGCAGCCCGGACTGGCTGGGGGAGCAGTACTTC.

The rearrangement uses TRBV10-3 and TRBJ2-7; 8 positions agree with TRBD2. The germline V gene has CDR1 ENHRY and CDR2 SYGVKD. Unmatched junction bases numbered 4, after V lost 4 bases and J lost 2 bases. The CDR3 length is 14 residues. As DNA, the CDR3 is TGTGCCATCAGTGGAGCGGGGGCCACCTACGAGCAGTACTTC. Encoded protein: CAISGAGATYEQYF.

This clone was detected only once. CDR3 amino acids: CATSRDRAINSPLHF. CDR3 in DNA: TGTGCCACCAGCAGGGACAGGGCAATTAATTCACCCCTCCACTTT. The J gene is TRBJ1-6, the V gene TRBV15, with 8 bases identical to TRBD1. Trimming cost V 3 bases and J 6 bases; bases outside gene matches: 4. CDR1 and CDR2 (germline): LNHNV, YYDKDF (reference sequence). This CDR3 is built from 15 residues.

The chain recombines TRBV7-2 with TRBJ1-2; the match to TRBD1 covers 10 bases. Trimming cost V 4 bases and J 3 bases; bases outside gene matches: 8. The CDR3 extends over 16 amino acids. The germline CDR1 and CDR2 sequences are SGHTA and FQGNSA. The CDR3 reads CASSSGTGEGYYGYTF. DNA of the CDR3: TGTGCCAGCAGCTCCGGGACAGGGGAGGGATACTATGGCTACACCTTC.

This rearrangement joins TRBV7-2 to TRBJ1-2; the D is unclear. Per germline, CDR1 SGHTA and CDR2 FQGNSA. The CDR3 extends over 12 amino acids. The V gene lost 5 bases and the J gene lost 5 bases, with 9 bases spanning the gap. The CDR3 here is CASSPTEYGYTF. As DNA, the CDR3 is TGTGCCAGCAGCCCTACAGAATATGGCTACACCTTC.

The chain is built from TRBV9 and TRBJ2-2; D gene ambiguous. This CDR3 is built from 13 residues. Germline V CDR1 and CDR2: SGDLS, YYNGEE. Trimming stripped 0 bases from V and 8 bases from J, with 8 bases between. CDR3 sequence: CASSVVHRGELFF. CDR3 nucleotides: TGTGCCAGCAGCGTAGTTCATCGGGGGGAGCTGTTTTTT.